A single sample is the source of the 20 T cell receptor beta chains below, sequenced in a study of blood T cells in healthy people across ages. Together with a sample-barcoded 5' primer, a J-beta primer mix was included in a second PCR lasting about 6 to 12 cycles. TCRdb re-analysed the 5' RACE reads in MiXCR, keeping a single row per CDR3 protein. This repertoire shows approximately 850,000 distinct CDR3 sequences, under 45% found once; its top ten account for approximately 20%. Specimen: blood. The receptors originated from a man in his sixties in good health.

This clonotype was picked up a small number of times. V and J are TRBV4-3 and TRBJ2-5, with D tentatively TRBD2 (5 bases). The CDR3 is made up of 16 amino acids. Germline CDR1 and CDR2: LGHNA and YSLEER. V lost 0 bases to trimming and J lost 2 bases, with 13 bases between them. CDR3 amino acids: CASSQDFRAVQETQYF. The CDR3 coding sequence is TGCGCCAGCAGCCAAGACTTTCGAGCGGTACAAGAGACCCAGTACTTC.

The V gene is TRBV5-1, the J gene TRBJ2-5; D might be TRBD2 (9 bases). There are 16 residues in the CDR3. V was shortened by 3 bases and J by 5 bases, with 20 bases between the two germline ends. Germline-derived CDR1 and CDR2 are SGHRS and YFSETQ. The CDR3 loop is CASSSSGLAGGETQYF. The DNA of the CDR3 is TGCGCCAGCAGCTCCTCGGGACTAGCAGGGGGCGAGACCCAGTACTTC.

V is TRBV6-2 or TRBV6-3 and J is TRBJ1-1; TRBD1 aligns across 7 bases. CDR1 and CDR2 from the germline V gene are MNHEY and SVGEGT. This CDR3 is built from 16 residues. V shed 2 bases and J 2 bases; nucleotides not matched to a gene: 8. Written as DNA, the CDR3 is TGTGCCAGCAGTTACCGCATAGGACAGGCCAACACTGAAGCTTTCTTT. The encoded protein is CASSYRIGQANTEAFF.

The rearrangement joins TRBV4-3 to TRBJ2-2; 7 nucleotides agree with TRBD1. Germline V gene sequence: CDR1 LGHNA, CDR2 YSLEER. After removal of 1 base from V and 7 bases from J, the junction contained 6 bases not matched to a gene. The CDR3 contains 15 residues. As DNA, the CDR3 is TGCGCCAGCAGCCAAGGAACAGGGGCGGGCGGGGAGCTGTTTTTT. Protein sequence: CASSQGTGAGGELFF.

The table lists this clonotype with a few counts. The rearrangement links TRBV5-1 to TRBJ1-2, with D perhaps TRBD1 (5 bases). This CDR3 contains 14 residues. V gave up 3 bases and J gave up 0 bases, with 9 bases separating them. Germline CDR1 is SGHRS and CDR2 is YFSETQ. Here the CDR3 DNA reads TGCGCCAGCAGCTCGGGACGAACTAACTATGGCTACACCTTC. It translates to CASSSGRTNYGYTF. Variable domain in full (rest from reference TRBV5-1 and TRBJ1-2): KAGVTQTPRYLIKTRGQQVTLSCSPISGHRSVSWYQQTPGQGLQFLFEYFSETQRNKGNFPGRFSGRQFSNSRSEMNVSTLELGDSALYLCASSSGRTNYGYTFGSGTRLTVV.

This clonotype was detected a few times. CDR3 nucleotide sequence: TGTGCCAGCAGACCCAGGGATCAGCCCCAGCATTTT. It specifies CASRPRDQPQHF. This chain joins TRBV28 and TRBJ1-5; the D gene is possibly TRBD1 (5 bases). The CDR3 runs to 12 residues. V shed 6 bases and J shed 5 bases, with 8 bases lying between them. Germline V gene lookup returns CDR1 MDHEN and CDR2 SYDVKM.

This clonotype was seen a handful of times. This chain joins TRBV5-1 and TRBJ2-5, with TRBD1 matching 7 bases. The trim removed 3 bases at V and 1 base at J, leaving 6 bases unmatched. Germline loops: CDR1 SGHRS, CDR2 YFSETQ. This CDR3 is 15 amino acids long. Here the CDR3 reads CASSSTRQGQETQYF. CDR3 coding DNA: TGCGCCAGCAGCTCGACGAGACAGGGCCAAGAGACCCAGTACTTC.

This chain links TRBV7-9 with TRBJ2-5, with 8 bases fitting TRBD1. Germline-derived CDR1 and CDR2 are SEHNR and FQNEAQ (reference sequence). The CDR3 runs 16 residues. V trimming: 5 bases; J trimming: 2 bases; junction bases outside the gene matches: 10. CDR3 nucleotide sequence: TGTGCCAGCAGCATTTCGACAGGGGCCCATCAAGAGACCCAGTACTTC. This translates into CASSISTGAHQETQYF.

The V call is TRBV7-2, the J call TRBJ2-7; 11 bases fit TRBD1. The DNA end is a closer match to TRBJ2-5, so the J assignment may be wrong. Germline CDR1 and CDR2: SGHTA and FQGNSA. The CDR3 runs to 16 residues. The CDR3 spells CASSPGQGAIQETQYF. The CDR3 DNA is TGTGCCAGCAGCCCAGGACAGGGGGCGATTCAAGAGACCCAGTACTTC.

This chain links TRBV29-1 with TRBJ2-5; 12 nucleotides align to TRBD1. Germline CDR1 is SQVTM and CDR2 is ANQGSEA. The ends lost 7 bases at V and 11 bases at J; junction bases unmatched: 17. The CDR3 covers 15 residues. CDR3 nucleotides: TGCAGCGCGCGGACGGGACAGGGGGCAGACGATGAGCAGTACTTC. This translates into CSARTGQGADDEQYF.

Only a few counts were recorded for this clonotype. V usage is TRBV5-1 and J usage is TRBJ2-5; no reliable D call. V was clipped by 1 base and J by 4 bases, with 5 bases between them. Germline CDR1 is SGHRS and CDR2 is YFSETQ. The CDR3 covers 12 residues. The CDR3 loop reads CASSLLPETQYF. The CDR3 DNA reads TGCGCCAGCAGCTTGTTACCAGAGACCCAGTACTTC.

Concerning this clonotype: Given the absence of the conserved phenylalanine or tryptophan at the CDR3 end, a read error is likely. The limits of the CDR3 on the DNA are not certain, so only TCRdb's listed CDR3 is given. This chain connects TRBV12-3 or TRBV12-4 to TRBJ2-3; the table gives TRBD1 as D, unverified against the DNA. The CDR3 is 12 residues long, ends included. The CDR3 spells CASRGGGDTQYS.

This chain links TRBV5-5 with TRBJ1-2, with D perhaps TRBD1 (6 bases). The CDR3 consists of 15 residues. Between the trimmed V and J ends, which lost 0 bases and 4 bases, there was a span of 13 bases. Germline V gives CDR1 SGHKS, CDR2 YYEKEE (reference sequence). The CDR3: CASSLARQAGYGYTF. In DNA form, the CDR3 reads TGTGCCAGCAGCTTGGCCAGACAGGCTGGCTATGGCTACACCTTC.

The CDR3 loop is CASRKTSGGTDTQYF. The CDR3 DNA reads as TGTGCCAGCAGAAAGACTAGCGGGGGCACAGATACGCAGTATTTT. The chain uses TRBV6-5 and TRBJ2-3, with TRBD2 identical over 11 bases. The junction had 3 bases not matched to a gene; V was cut back by 6 bases and J by 1 base. Germline assignment: CDR1 MNHEY and CDR2 SVGAGI. The length of the CDR3 is 15 residues.

This clonotype came up a few times. The chain joins TRBV6-6 to TRBJ2-7; the D gene is possibly TRBD1 (5 bases). TRBJ2-5 matches the DNA end more closely, so the J call is doubtful. The germline V gene encodes CDR1 MNHNY and CDR2 SVGAGI (reference sequence). The CDR3 has 15 residues. CDR3 protein: CATRPDSRVLGTQYF. The CDR3 nucleotides read TGTGCCACCAGACCAGATTCCAGGGTTTTAGGGACCCAGTACTTC.

This clonotype was picked up many times. The chain couples TRBV5-1 to TRBJ2-7; no definite D call. The ends were cut back, 2 bases at V and 3 bases at J, with 9 bases in the middle. The CDR3 extends over 13 amino acids. Germline CDR1 reads SGHRS; CDR2 reads YFSETQ. In DNA form, the CDR3 reads TGCGCCAGCAGCTTTGAACTCTACTACGAGCAGTACTTC. Amino acid sequence: CASSFELYYEQYF.

The rearrangement links TRBV6-1 to TRBJ1-4, with 7 nucleotides matching TRBD1. V lost 6 bases to trimming and J lost 0 bases; unmatched junction nucleotides: 7. The V gene's germline CDR1 is MNHNS and CDR2 SASEGT. CDR3 size: 16 residues. The CDR3 DNA reads TGTGCCAGCAGAAGGACAGGAATTGCAACTAATGAAAAACTGTTTTTT. It codes for CASRRTGIATNEKLFF.

This clonotype appeared a single time. The chain couples TRBV4-1 to TRBJ2-3; no definite D call. Germline values: CDR1 MGHRA, CDR2 YSYEKL. Trimming removed 0 bases from V and 2 bases from J, with 6 bases in between. The CDR3 is 14 amino acids. The CDR3 DNA reads as TGCGCCAGCAGCCAAGACCCAAACACAGATACGCAGTATTTT. Protein: CASSQDPNTDTQYF.

Concerning this clonotype: This may come from a read error, since a much larger clone is one base off. This sequence joins TRBV5-5 and TRBJ2-5, with D possibly being TRBD1 (5 bases). The CDR3 has 15 residues. Trimming removed 2 bases from V and 5 bases from J, with 16 bases in between. Germline V gene lookup returns CDR1 SGHKS and CDR2 YYEKEE (reference sequence). The CDR3 DNA sequence: TGTGCCAGCAGCTTTAGTAGGGGAAGCTTGGAGACCCAGTACTTC. Its protein product is CASSFSRGSLETQYF.

V gene TRBV6-2 or TRBV6-3 combines with J gene TRBJ2-5, with 7 bases that match TRBD2. Germline trimming cut 6 bases from V and 2 bases from J; bases unmatched to any gene: 9. The CDR3 contains 15 residues. CDR1 is MNHEY, CDR2 SVGEGT, per germline. This CDR3 reads CASSQTSNLQETQYF. The CDR3 DNA is TGTGCCAGCAGCCAGACTAGCAACCTACAAGAGACCCAGTACTTC.